The 5 T cell receptor beta chains below come from one sample, sequenced in a study of CD8 T cells in ankylosing spondylitis. Study results and caveats: What appeared characteristic of ankylosing spondylitis blood was a TCR beta motif of fewer than ten highly homologous variants.

Their specific antigens are unknown. Each CDR3 protein is one row after TCRdb ran MiXCR on the 5' RACE reads. This sample carries 700,000 to 1,000,000 distinct CDR3 sequences, 12% of them seen once, and the ten largest clones take approximately 0.51%. Sequencing input: blood, either unsorted or a sorted T cell fraction (not recorded which). The receptors derive from a male donor with ankylosing spondylitis.

The genes are TRBV6-1 and TRBJ2-6; TRBD1 is a possible D gene (5 bases). V shed 4 bases and J shed 4 bases, with 14 bases lying between them. The CDR3 extends over 16 amino acids. Germline-derived CDR1 and CDR2 are MNHNS and SASEGT. The CDR3 DNA is TGTGCCAGCAGTGTAATCAGGGCGTACGGGGCCAACGTCCTGACTTTC. Residues: CASSVIRAYGANVLTF.

V usage is TRBV20-1 and J usage is TRBJ2-7; 8 nucleotides agree with TRBD2. The J segment lost 7 bases and the V segment lost 6 bases, leaving 14 bases of the junction unmatched. Germline V gives CDR1 DFQATT, CDR2 SNEGSKA (reference sequence). The CDR3 contains 14 residues. CDR3 in amino acids: CSARPGLVSPEQYF. In DNA form, the CDR3 reads TGCAGTGCGCGACCGGGACTAGTGAGTCCGGAGCAGTACTTC.

This clonotype was detected many times. V is TRBV10-3 and J is TRBJ2-1; the D call may be TRBD1 or TRBD2 (5 bases each). Germline V gene lookup returns CDR1 ENHRY and CDR2 SYGVKD. Trimming stripped 6 bases from V and 4 bases from J, with 19 bases between. The CDR3 has 16 residues. This CDR3 reads CAISFRDPYRYNEQFF. Written as DNA, the CDR3 is TGTGCCATCAGCTTCCGGGACCCCTACCGTTACAATGAGCAGTTCTTC.

This clonotype showed up just a few times. The chain is built from TRBV20-1 and TRBJ2-3, with 14 positions matching TRBD2. The CDR3 loop spans 15 amino acids. Germline V gene lookup returns CDR1 DFQATT and CDR2 SNEGSKA (reference sequence). V was pared by 6 bases and J by 5 bases, with 7 bases of the junction left unmatched. The CDR3 spells CSANPGTSGRDTQYF. The CDR3 region has the DNA TGCAGTGCCAACCCCGGGACTAGCGGGAGAGATACGCAGTATTTT.

The V gene is TRBV7-2, the J gene TRBJ1-5, with no clear D. V was trimmed by 6 bases and J by 0 bases, leaving 6 bases between them. Germline CDR1 is SGHTA and CDR2 is FQGNSA. The CDR3 spans 13 residues. CDR3 protein: CASRGYSNQPQHF. The CDR3 coding sequence is TGTGCCAGCAGGGGGTATAGCAATCAGCCCCAGCATTTT.